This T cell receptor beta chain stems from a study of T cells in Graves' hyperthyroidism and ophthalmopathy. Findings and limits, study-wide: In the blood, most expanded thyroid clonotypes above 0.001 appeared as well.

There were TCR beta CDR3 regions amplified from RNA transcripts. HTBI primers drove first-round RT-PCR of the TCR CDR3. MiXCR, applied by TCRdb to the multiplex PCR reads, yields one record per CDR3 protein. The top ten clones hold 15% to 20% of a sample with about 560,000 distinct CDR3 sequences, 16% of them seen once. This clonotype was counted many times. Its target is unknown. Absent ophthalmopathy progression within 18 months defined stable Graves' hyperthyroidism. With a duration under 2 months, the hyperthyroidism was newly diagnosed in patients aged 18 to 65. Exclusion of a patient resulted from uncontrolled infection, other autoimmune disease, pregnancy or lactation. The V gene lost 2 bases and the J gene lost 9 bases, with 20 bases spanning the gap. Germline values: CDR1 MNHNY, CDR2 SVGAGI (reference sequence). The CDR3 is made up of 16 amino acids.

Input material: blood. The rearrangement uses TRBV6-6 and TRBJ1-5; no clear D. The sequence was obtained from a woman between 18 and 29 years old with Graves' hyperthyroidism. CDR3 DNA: TGTGCCAGCAGTTACCCCGTATCCCCCGCCGTTCTGCCCCAGCATTTT. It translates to CASSYPVSPAVLPQHF.